Listed below are T cell receptor beta chains from one sample, sequenced in a study of CD8+CD57+ T cells in acquired aplastic anemia. Using its own MiXCR run on the reads, TCRdb lists one record per CDR3 protein. The table lists over 250,000 distinct CDR3 sequences, under 60% of them singletons. The material sequenced was sorted CD4+, CD8+, or CD8+CD57+ T cells (not recorded which) from PBMCs. The receptor source for this set is a human donor with aplastic anemia. The CDR3 runs from the conserved cysteine through the conserved F or W.

v_gene: TRBV24-1; CDR3aa: CATSDPQPGTQETQYF
v_gene: TRBV29-1; CDR3aa: CSVDSDTYEQYF
v_gene: TRBV3-1; CDR3aa: CASSQSRDQPQHF
v_gene: TRBV7-8; CDR3aa: CASSLNGRVGNEQFF
v_gene: TRBV7-9; CDR3aa: CASSPPGLAVYEQYF
v_gene: TRBV6-1; CDR3aa: CASSAPQLRVTYEQYF
v_gene: TRBV13; CDR3aa: CASSLGASGREYNEQFF
v_gene: TRBV29-1; CDR3aa: CSVVDQPQHF
v_gene: TRBV10-3; CDR3aa: CAISEDFENEQFF
v_gene: TRBV7-2; CDR3aa: CASSPKGVKEYGYTF
v_gene: TRBV20-1; CDR3aa: CSAVDPNREGRETQYF
v_gene: TRBV5-1; CDR3aa: CATRRQGNSPLHF
v_gene: TRBV7-9; CDR3aa: CASSEARGDTEAFF
v_gene: TRBV24-1; CDR3aa: CATSDLIRLAVYEQYF
v_gene: TRBV12-3/TRBV12-4; CDR3aa: CASTHPAGQRYTEAFF
v_gene: TRBV4-3; CDR3aa: CASSPRTGDFSPLHF
v_gene: TRBV7-9; CDR3aa: CASSLGTGDTDTQYF
v_gene: TRBV18; CDR3aa: CASSPPGGGGYTF
v_gene: TRBV15; CDR3aa: CATSSSVSSYEQYF
v_gene: TRBV5-8; CDR3aa: CARTSGSSYNEQFF
v_gene: TRBV20-1; CDR3aa: CSAGTGETQYF
v_gene: TRBV5-1; CDR3aa: CASSLEAFNEQFF
v_gene: TRBV5-6; CDR3aa: CASTPGAGVNQETQYF
v_gene: TRBV19; CDR3aa: CASSDERGTDTQYF
v_gene: TRBV25-1; CDR3aa: CASSPLAGALQETQYF
v_gene: TRBV6-1; CDR3aa: CAGRTGVGSPLHF
v_gene: TRBV5-1; CDR3aa: CASSVSGTGPEAFF
v_gene: TRBV9; CDR3aa: CASSVDSGVNEKLFF
v_gene: TRBV5-1; CDR3aa: CASSLAGTGFGTHPPLHF
v_gene: TRBV3-1; CDR3aa: CASSQDRPGTKAFF
v_gene: TRBV24-1; CDR3aa: CATSLPGAVDEQFF
v_gene: TRBV19; CDR3aa: CASSMRGGSYEQYF
v_gene: TRBV6-4; CDR3aa: CASSPGLAVRNEQFF
v_gene: TRBV10-3; CDR3aa: CAIRSGTSGTGELFF
v_gene: TRBV24-1; CDR3aa: CATSDPTATNEKLFF
v_gene: TRBV20-1; CDR3aa: CSAGDRVKETQHF
v_gene: TRBV10-3; CDR3aa: CAISDGFGNEKLFF
v_gene: TRBV27; CDR3aa: CASSPGTGGPGQFF
v_gene: TRBV7-9; CDR3aa: CASSPTGGSGTYTF
v_gene: TRBV12-3/TRBV12-4; CDR3aa: CANQRTSGTDTQYF
v_gene: TRBV20-1; CDR3aa: CSAPDRIIRETQYF
v_gene: TRBV20-1; CDR3aa: CSAVRTGGLDGYTF
v_gene: TRBV29-1; CDR3aa: CSVEGDRTETQYF
v_gene: TRBV24-1; CDR3aa: CATSDLQGPYNEQFF
v_gene: TRBV19; CDR3aa: CASRQGIYSNQPQHF
v_gene: TRBV15; CDR3aa: CATSSGLAGAYEQYF
v_gene: TRBV29-1; CDR3aa: CSVDRNYGYTF
v_gene: TRBV6-5; CDR3aa: CASSPAGNYGNTIYF